This TCR beta chain was retrieved from a study of T-cell memory formation after mild COVID-19. Trimming left V 6 bases short and J 5 bases short, with 16 bases between. The CDR3 sequence is 14 residues long. In germline, CDR1 is SGHRS, CDR2 YFSETQ. This clonotype was observed a few times. Its matching antigen is unknown. Overall study results and limits: The authors left the SARS-CoV-2 specificity of second-wave clones peaking on day 37 unconfirmed.

TCRdb reanalysed the 5' RACE reads using MiXCR and keeps one entry per CDR3 protein. The table shows 250,000 to 300,000 distinct CDR3 sequences, with 16% occurring only once. The V call is TRBV5-1, the J call TRBJ2-3, with TRBD2 as a possible D gene (5 bases). The sequence was obtained from a young man who had mild COVID-19 (a few samples of this study predate the infection). Cell type and time point are not known. The sequencing input was PBMCs or a T cell subset sorted from them (not recorded which). CDR3 in DNA: TGCGCCAGCACGGGAAAGGGTGCGAAAGATACGCAGTATTTT. Protein sequence: CASTGKGAKDTQYF.